The next 30 T cell receptor beta chains were all read from a single sample in a study of T cells in pancreatic ductal adenocarcinoma. Assay used: immunoSEQ multiplex PCR; TCRdb lists only in-frame clones, some missing. The table has 100,000 or so clones, around 96% seen once. No neoadjuvant therapy was given to the selected pancreatic ductal adenocarcinoma patients before their surgery. The sequencing sample was made of PBMCs. These receptors were obtained from a human donor with pancreatic ductal adenocarcinoma.

The CDR3 DNA sequence: TGCGCCAGCAGCCCCGGACAGCCCACAGATACGCAGTATTTT. Residues: CASSPGQPTDTQYF. This chain links TRBV5-1 with TRBJ2-3; possible D gene TRBD1, 6 bases. Trimming took 4 bases from V and 2 from J, leaving 11 bases between them. In germline, CDR1 is SGHRS, CDR2 YFSETQ. This CDR3 spans 14 amino acids.

The J gene is TRBJ1-2, the V gene TRBV19; D is ambiguous. The CDR3 sequence is 11 residues long. Germline V gives CDR1 LNHDA, CDR2 SQIVND (reference sequence). The V end was cut by 6 bases, the J end by 4 bases, with 6 bases between. The chain's CDR3 is CASRKSYGYTF. The CDR3 DNA sequence: TGTGCCAGTAGAAAGAGCTATGGCTACACCTTC.

This chain uses TRBV5-1 with TRBJ2-3; D remains ambiguous. The CDR3 runs 14 residues. Looked up from germline, CDR1 is SGHRS and CDR2 is YFSETQ. V gave up 3 bases and J gave up 0 bases, with 8 bases separating them. CDR3 sequence reads: CASSWQTSTDTQYF. The CDR3 DNA is TGCGCCAGCAGCTGGCAGACTAGCACAGATACGCAGTATTTT.

The gene calls are TRBV7-2 and TRBJ2-1, with 12 bases lining up with TRBD2. Per the germline V gene, CDR1 is SGHTA and CDR2 is FQGNSA. CDR3 length: 15 residues. J lost 7 bases, V lost 5 bases, and 6 bases had no gene match. The chain's CDR3 is CASSRLAGVFNEQFF. In nucleotides, the CDR3 is TGTGCCAGCAGCCGACTAGCGGGAGTATTTAATGAGCAGTTCTTC.

The chain uses TRBV7-8 and TRBJ2-7; 10 positions match TRBD2. The CDR3 has 15 residues. With V trimmed by 4 bases and J by 7 bases, 10 bases remained unmatched. The germline gives CDR1 SGHVS, CDR2 FQNEAQ. The CDR3 is CASSWGLAGEGEQYF. The DNA of the CDR3 is TGTGCCAGCAGCTGGGGGCTAGCGGGAGAAGGGGAGCAGTACTTC. Using reference TRBV7-8 and TRBJ2-7 for the parts outside the CDR3, the full variable domain is GAGVSQSPRYKVAKRGQDVALRCDPISGHVSLFWYQQALGQGPEFLTYFQNEAQLDKSGLPSDRFFAERPEGSVSTLKIQRTQQEDSAVYLCASSWGLAGEGEQYFGPGTRLTVT.

The chain combines TRBV7-3 with TRBJ2-1, with 10 bases aligning to TRBD2. Germline lookup yields CDR1 SGHTA and CDR2 FQGTGA. Trimming took 5 bases from V and 5 from J; bases not matched to a gene: 6. CDR3 length: 15 amino acids. The CDR3, as DNA: TGTGCCAGCAGCATAGCGGGAGGTGTCCACAATGAGCAGTTCTTC. Its translation: CASSIAGGVHNEQFF.

This clone has just one count. V usage is TRBV29-1 and J usage is TRBJ2-5; D might be TRBD1 (6 bases). Germline-derived CDR1 and CDR2 are SQVTM and ANQGSEA. Trimming removed 7 bases from V and 7 bases from J, with 19 bases in between. CDR3 length: 13 residues. CDR3 residues: CSANLGGSGTQYF. CDR3 DNA: TGCAGCGCAAACCTAGGGGGTTCGGGGACCCAGTACTTC.

This chain connects TRBV10-3 to TRBJ1-2; 7 bases align to TRBD1. This CDR3 is built from 13 residues. V shed 5 bases and J 6 bases; nucleotides not matched to a gene: 6. Looked up from germline, CDR1 is ENHRY and CDR2 is SYGVKD. CDR3 residues: CAISSGTVDGYTF. Written as DNA, the CDR3 is TGTGCCATCAGTTCCGGGACAGTGGATGGCTACACCTTC.

V and J are TRBV6-6 and TRBJ1-4, with 9 bases that match TRBD1. The V and J ends lost 6 bases and 6 bases, in that order; junction bases with no gene match: 8. This CDR3 contains 15 residues. Germline CDR1 and CDR2: MNHNY and SVGAGI (reference sequence). The CDR3 loop reads CASRKPGQGDEKLFF. In DNA form, the CDR3 reads TGTGCCAGCAGGAAACCGGGACAGGGAGATGAAAAACTGTTTTTT.

This chain uses TRBV5-1 with TRBJ2-1, with 7 bases identical to TRBD2. The V segment lost 2 bases and the J segment 7 bases; nucleotides outside the gene matches: 9. The CDR3 loop spans 15 amino acids. Germline V CDR1 and CDR2: SGHRS, YFSETQ. CDR3 nucleotide sequence: TGCGCCAGCAGCTTTGTGGGAGGGCCAAGGAATGAGCAGTTCTTC. It specifies CASSFVGGPRNEQFF.

This chain connects TRBV5-1 to TRBJ2-3, with a weak D call TRBD1 (6 bases). There are 16 residues in the CDR3. Germline V gene lookup returns CDR1 SGHRS and CDR2 YFSETQ. Trimming cost V 3 bases and J 2 bases, with 16 bases left between them. CDR3 bases: TGCGCCAGCAGCTCGGGACAAGGGTATGACACAGATACGCAGTATTTT. This encodes CASSSGQGYDTDTQYF.

The genes are TRBV7-2 and TRBJ1-4; D is uncertain. Germline values: CDR1 SGHTA, CDR2 FQGNSA. V lost 5 bases and J 7 bases, leaving 14 bases between the germline ends. The CDR3 loop spans 14 amino acids. The DNA for the CDR3 is TGTGCCAGCAGCCTCGACGGAGCCGGTGAAAAACTGTTTTTT. It is translated as CASSLDGAGEKLFF.

The V call is TRBV2, the J call TRBJ2-6; D is perhaps TRBD2 (6 bases). CDR1 is SNHLY and CDR2 is FYNNEI in the germline V gene. Trimming took 7 bases from V and 2 from J, leaving 6 bases between them. The CDR3 spans 13 residues. The CDR3 protein is CASTGAGANVLTF. In DNA form, the CDR3 reads TGTGCCAGCACGGGGGCTGGGGCCAACGTCCTGACTTTC.

The V gene is TRBV5-1, the J gene TRBJ1-2, with 7 bases aligning to TRBD1. V shed 0 bases, J shed 4 bases, and the junction held 6 bases outside the gene matches. Germline loops: CDR1 SGHRS, CDR2 YFSETQ. This CDR3 spans 15 amino acids. CDR3 in DNA: TGCGCCAGCAGCTTGGTAGTAGGGGGCGTCTATGGCTACACCTTC. Its protein is CASSLVVGGVYGYTF.

The chain carries TRBV11-2 and TRBJ2-6; 8 nucleotides line up with TRBD1. The CDR3 contains 19 residues. The ends lost 1 base at V and 0 bases at J; junction bases unmatched: 8. Germline V gene lookup returns CDR1 SGHAT and CDR2 FQNNGV. The CDR3 protein is CASSLGRGTGSSGANVLTF. In DNA form, the CDR3 reads TGTGCCAGCAGCTTAGGACGGGGGACAGGAAGCTCTGGGGCCAACGTCCTGACTTTC.

CDR3 sequence: CASRGVGEQYF. For the CDR3, the DNA is TGTGCCAGCAGAGGGGTTGGCGAGCAGTACTTC. V usage is TRBV2 and J usage is TRBJ2-7, with D possibly matching TRBD1 (5 bases). Germline V CDR1 and CDR2: SNHLY, FYNNEI. Trimming took off 6 bases at V and 6 bases at J, with 9 bases between the two ends. CDR3 length equals 11 residues.

V and J are TRBV6-1 and TRBJ2-7, with 10 bases identical to TRBD2. Germline V lookup: CDR1 MNHNS, CDR2 SASEGT. V gave up 4 bases and J gave up 4 bases; unmatched junction bases: 4. This CDR3 comprises 14 residues. In DNA form, the CDR3 reads TGTGCCAGCAGTGGGACTAGCGGAGTATACGAGCAGTACTTC. Its translation is CASSGTSGVYEQYF.

The rearrangement links TRBV27 to TRBJ2-5; 9 nucleotides line up with TRBD1. CDR3 length: 14 residues. Trimming at V came to 6 bases and at J to 4 bases, leaving 6 bases not matched to a gene. Germline V gene lookup returns CDR1 MNHEY and CDR2 SMNVEV (reference sequence). The CDR3 here is CASSDRGAGETQYF. In DNA form, the CDR3 reads TGTGCCAGCAGCGACAGGGGGGCAGGAGAGACCCAGTACTTC.

This chain joins TRBV6-5 and TRBJ1-1; the match to TRBD1 covers 7 bases. This CDR3 contains 13 residues. After removal of 5 bases from V and 12 bases from J, the junction contained 12 bases not matched to a gene. CDR1 is MNHEY and CDR2 is SVGAGI in the germline V gene. The CDR3 sequence: CASSRQGPMETFF. The CDR3 DNA reads as TGTGCCAGCAGTAGACAGGGCCCCATGGAGACTTTCTTT.

This sequence joins TRBV6-1 and TRBJ1-5; D perhaps matches TRBD1 (5 bases). Looked up from germline, CDR1 is MNHNS and CDR2 is SASEGT. The CDR3 sequence is 13 residues long. The germline V and J ends were trimmed by 7 bases and 6 bases, with 13 bases remaining between them. This CDR3 is CASTQGEAQPQHF. In nucleotides, the CDR3 is TGTGCCAGCACCCAAGGGGAAGCTCAGCCCCAGCATTTT.

The chain couples TRBV29-1 to TRBJ1-1, with a weak D call TRBD1 (5 bases). Trimming removed 3 bases at V and 3 bases at J, with 8 bases between. The CDR3 length is 12 residues. The V gene's germline CDR1 is SQVTM and CDR2 ANQGSEA. The CDR3 region has the DNA TGCAGCGTTGACCCCAGGGACACTGAAGCTTTCTTT. This translates into CSVDPRDTEAFF.

The V and J genes are TRBV2 and TRBJ2-7; 12 bases are shared with TRBD2. CDR1 is SNHLY and CDR2 is FYNNEI in the germline V gene. The CDR3 is 14 residues long. CDR3 DNA sequence: TGTGCCAGCAGGTCCGGGACTAGCGGGTCCCCCGAGGCCGTC. This encodes CASRSGTSGSPEAV.

This chain connects TRBV9 to TRBJ2-1; TRBD1 matches 8 bases. V lost 3 bases and J lost 1; bases outside the gene matches: 3. Germline V lookup: CDR1 SGDLS, CDR2 YYNGEE. The CDR3 runs 15 residues. CDR3 region: CASSGRQGSYNEQFF. The DNA for the CDR3 is TGTGCCAGCAGCGGGCGACAGGGGTCCTACAATGAGCAGTTCTTC.

The chain links TRBV5-4 to TRBJ2-2; TRBD1 aligns across 9 bases. The CDR3 has 14 residues. V shed 7 bases and J 3 bases; nucleotides not matched to a gene: 4. Germline V gives CDR1 SGHNT, CDR2 YYREEE (reference sequence). CDR3 sequence: CASHRDRDTGELFF. In nucleotides, the CDR3 is TGTGCCAGCCACCGGGACAGGGACACCGGGGAGCTGTTTTTT.

The CDR3 DNA is TGTGCCAGCAGTGAACAGGCGGGAAGCTACAATGAGCAGTTCTTC. Amino acid sequence: CASSEQAGSYNEQFF. The chain carries TRBV2 and TRBJ2-1; D perhaps matches TRBD2 (6 bases). Per germline, CDR1 SNHLY and CDR2 FYNNEI. The V end lost 2 bases, the J end lost 3 bases, and 11 bases lay between the germline ends. The CDR3 has 15 amino acids.

This clone was observed once. The chain links TRBV2 to TRBJ1-5; D unresolved. V was clipped by 8 bases and J by 3 bases, with 14 bases between them. Per germline, CDR1 SNHLY and CDR2 FYNNEI. This CDR3 is built from 14 residues. CDR3 nucleotide sequence: TGTGCCAGCGGATCCCGGGATGACAATCAGCCCCAGCATTTT. As protein: CASGSRDDNQPQHF. Variable domain in full (rest from reference TRBV2 and TRBJ1-5): EPEVTQTPSHQVTQMGQEVILRCVPISNHLYFYWYRQILGQKVEFLVSFYNNEISEKSEIFDDQFSVERPDGSNFTLKIRSTKLEDSAMYFCASGSRDDNQPQHFGDGTRLSIL.

V usage is TRBV25-1 and J usage is TRBJ2-2; TRBD1 is a possible D gene (5 bases). Trimming took off 3 bases at V and 3 bases at J, with 14 bases between the two ends. The CDR3 loop spans 16 amino acids. Per germline, CDR1 MGHDK and CDR2 SYGVNS. The CDR3 nucleotides are TGTGCCAGCAGTGAGGCTAGGGGAACCTACACCGGGGAGCTGTTTTTT. Translating gives CASSEARGTYTGELFF.

V is TRBV28 and J is TRBJ2-7; D is perhaps TRBD1 (6 bases). Germline CDR1 MDHEN, CDR2 SYDVKM. V shed 4 bases and J shed 7 bases, with 20 bases lying between them. The CDR3 has 15 amino acids. Here the CDR3 DNA reads TGTGCCAGCAGTTCCTTACCACAGGGAGCAAGGGAGCAGTACTTC. It yields the protein CASSSLPQGAREQYF.

The chain is built from TRBV27 and TRBJ2-3; D possibly corresponds to TRBD1 (5 bases). The CDR3 extends over 13 amino acids. Trimming took off 4 bases at V and 5 bases at J, with 10 bases between the two ends. CDR1 is MNHEY and CDR2 is SMNVEV in the germline V gene (reference sequence). CDR3 bases: TGTGCCAGCAGTTCCCAGGGCCGAGATACGCAGTATTTT. Its protein product is CASSSQGRDTQYF.

The rearrangement links TRBV27 to TRBJ1-1; 12 bases line up with TRBD1. J gave up 5 bases and V 5 bases, and 9 bases lay outside the gene matches. This CDR3 is built from 16 residues. CDR1 and CDR2 from the germline V gene are MNHEY and SMNVEV (reference sequence). CDR3 DNA sequence: TGTGCCAGCAGTCCCTTTCCGGGACAGGGGGCGACTGAAGCTTTCTTT. Encoded protein: CASSPFPGQGATEAFF.